This T cell receptor beta chain was found in a study of CD8 T cells in Susac syndrome. RNA in amounts of roughly 0.5 to 1 ug was reverse transcribed with random hexamers. TCRdb reanalysed the immunoSEQ multiplex PCR reads using MiXCR and keeps one entry per CDR3 protein. Altogether approximately 110,000 distinct CDR3 sequences are present, around 94% being singletons, with the ten largest covering 0.065% to 0.1%. The CDR3 runs 15 residues. With V trimmed by 5 bases and J by 0 bases, 7 bases remained unmatched. Looked up from germline, CDR1 is DFQATT and CDR2 is SNEGSKA (reference sequence). Sequenced sample: CD4+ T cells from PBMCs. The source is a human donor in good health. The V gene is TRBV20-1, the J gene TRBJ1-1; 9 positions match TRBD1. The CDR3 nucleotides are TGCAGTGCTCGACAGGGGGAGAGTCTGAACACTGAAGCTTTCTTT. The encoded protein is CSARQGESLNTEAFF.